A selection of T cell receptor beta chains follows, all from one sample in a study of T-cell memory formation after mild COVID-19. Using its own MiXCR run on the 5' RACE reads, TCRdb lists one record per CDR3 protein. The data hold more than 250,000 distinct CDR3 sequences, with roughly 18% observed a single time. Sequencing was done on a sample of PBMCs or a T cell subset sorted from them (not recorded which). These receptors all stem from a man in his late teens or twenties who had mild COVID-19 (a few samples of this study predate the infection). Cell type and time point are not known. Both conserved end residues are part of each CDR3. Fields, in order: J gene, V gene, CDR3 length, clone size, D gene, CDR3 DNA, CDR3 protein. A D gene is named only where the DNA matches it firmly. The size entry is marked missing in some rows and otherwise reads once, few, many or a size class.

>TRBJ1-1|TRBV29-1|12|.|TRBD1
TGCAGCGCCATGACAGGGAGGACTGAAGCTTTCTTT
CSAMTGRTEAFF
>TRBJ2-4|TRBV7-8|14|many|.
TGTGCCAGCAGTCCAACCGGGAATTCAGACATTCAGTACTTC
CASSPTGNSDIQYF
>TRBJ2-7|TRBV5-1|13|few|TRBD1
TGCGCCAGCAGCCCTGGACAGGACTACGAGCAGTACTTC
CASSPGQDYEQYF
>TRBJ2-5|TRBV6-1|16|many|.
TGTGCCAGCAGTGAAGGACTAGAAGGCCCCCAAGAGACCCAGTACTTC
CASSEGLEGPQETQYF
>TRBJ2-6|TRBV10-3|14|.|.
TGTGCCGGCCAAGGGGGACCTGGGGCCAACGTCCTGACTTTC
CAGQGGPGANVLTF
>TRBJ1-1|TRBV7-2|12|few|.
TGTGCCAGCAGCCGGGAGATTACTGAAGCTTTCTTT
CASSREITEAFF
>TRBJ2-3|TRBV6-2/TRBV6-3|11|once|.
TGTGCCAGCAGTTTGTCAGGGGCGCAGTATTTT
CASSLSGAQYF
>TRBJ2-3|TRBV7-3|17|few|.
TGTGCCAGCAGCTCCACCCACGGGGGGCCGAGCACAGATACGCAGTATTTT
CASSSTHGGPSTDTQYF
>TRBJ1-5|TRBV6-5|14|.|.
TGTGCCAGCAGTCTCAGGGGATTCAATCAGCCCCAGCATTTT
CASSLRGFNQPQHF
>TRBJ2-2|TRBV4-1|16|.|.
TGCGCCAGCAGCCAAGGTGCGATCAAGGCCGCCGGGGAGCTGTTTTTT
CASSQGAIKAAGELFF
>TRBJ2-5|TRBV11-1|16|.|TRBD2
TGTGCCAGCAGCTTACGGCTAGCGGGGATCCAAGAGACCCAGTACTTC
CASSLRLAGIQETQYF
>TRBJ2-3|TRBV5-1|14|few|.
TGCGCCAGCAGTATCCGGAGACAGCAGGATACGCAGTATTTT
CASSIRRQQDTQYF
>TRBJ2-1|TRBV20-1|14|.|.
TGCAGTGCTAGAGACCCCAAAGGGGGTCCTGAGCAGTTCTTC
CSARDPKGGPEQFF
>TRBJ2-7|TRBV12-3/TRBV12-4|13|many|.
TGTGCCAGCAGCCCTGACAGAATCTACGAGCAGTACTTC
CASSPDRIYEQYF
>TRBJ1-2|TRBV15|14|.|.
TGTGCCACCGCTTCCGGCTTCACTAACTATGGCTACACCTTC
CATASGFTNYGYTF
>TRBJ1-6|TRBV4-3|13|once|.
TGCGCCAGCAGCCTCTCGACAGAGGCACCCCTCCACTTT
CASSLSTEAPLHF